This TCR beta chain was obtained from a study of T cells after yellow fever vaccination. Study background: Fractions with few cells were prepared using SMART-Seq v4 Ultra Low Input.

Germline V gene lookup returns CDR1 ENHRY and CDR2 SYGVKD. The CDR3 extends over 14 amino acids. Trimming pared 11 bases from V and 4 bases from J, leaving 17 bases between. This clonotype was counted a few times. TCRdb called the 5' RACE reads again in MiXCR, with one record for every CDR3 protein. The data show about 330,000 distinct CDR3 sequences, roughly 8.4% seen once. This rearrangement joins TRBV10-3 to TRBJ2-2; D is ambiguous. The source is a man younger than 35 who received the YFV17D yellow fever vaccine. Material: PBMCs, obtained roughly 47 days after the first yellow fever vaccination. The CDR3 region has the DNA TGTGCCGCGCGTCCCGGAACAATCACCGGGGAGCTGTTTTTT. Translating it yields CAARPGTITGELFF.